This entry is about one TCR gamma chain. These data come from a study of gamma-delta T cells after stem cell transplantation. TCRdb used CATT to re-call clones from the RT-PCR reads. The sample yields over a thousand gamma-chain clones, roughly 60% seen once. Losses at the gene ends were 6 bases for V and 4 bases for J; bases not matched to a gene: 6. The germline gives CDR1 EGSNGY, CDR2 YDSYNSKV. The length of the CDR3 is 12 residues. Sequencing used gamma-delta T cells. The sequence was obtained from a human donor. It is not recorded whose cells these are; they may come from a transplant donor. This sequence joins TRGV2 and TRGJ1 or TRGJ2. Here the CDR3 reads CATWWKYYKKLF. CDR3 DNA sequence: TGTGCCACCTGGTGGAAGTATTATAAGAAACTCTTT.